This T cell receptor (beta chain) was sequenced for a study of T cell repertoires in cytomegalovirus infection. As for the study in general: Based on public TCR beta signatures, there were indications of CMV infection and of a matching HLA type.

MiXCR was run by TCRdb on the reads, yielding one entry per CDR3 protein. The profile shows around 450,000 distinct CDR3 sequences, 11% of them singletons. This sequence was found in a human donor in good health (CMV status not recorded). Some clones in this sample may be carry-over from other donors' samples. Sequencing input: PBMCs.

CDR3 in DNA: TGCGCCAGCGATGGCGGGGAGCTGTTTTTT. Protein product: CASDGGELFF. This chain connects TRBV10-2 to TRBJ2-2; D call uncertain. The CDR3 is 10 amino acids. V lost 8 bases to trimming and J lost 7 bases, with 5 bases between them. The V gene's germline CDR1 is WSHSY and CDR2 SAAADI.